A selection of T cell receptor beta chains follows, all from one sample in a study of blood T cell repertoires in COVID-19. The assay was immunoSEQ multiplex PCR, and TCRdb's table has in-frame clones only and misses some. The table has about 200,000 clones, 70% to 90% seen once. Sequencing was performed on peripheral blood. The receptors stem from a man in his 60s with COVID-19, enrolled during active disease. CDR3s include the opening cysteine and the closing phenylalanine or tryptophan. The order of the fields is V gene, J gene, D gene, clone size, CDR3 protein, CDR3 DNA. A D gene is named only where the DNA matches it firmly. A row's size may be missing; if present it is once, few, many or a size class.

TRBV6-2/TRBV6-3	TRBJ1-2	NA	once	CASSYSQGGYTF	TGTGCCAGCAGTTACTCGCAGGGTGGCTACACCTTC
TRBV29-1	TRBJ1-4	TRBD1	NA	CSVGRTGGEKLFF	TGCAGCGTCGGAAGGACAGGGGGTGAAAAACTGTTTTTT
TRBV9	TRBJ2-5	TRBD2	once	CASSRQTSGRRETQYF	TGTGCCAGCAGCCGCCAGACTAGCGGGAGGCGAGAGACCCAGTACTTC
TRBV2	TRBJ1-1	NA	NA	CASSEGGGGGTEAFF	TGTGCCAGCAGTGAAGGGGGCGGCGGGGGAACTGAAGCTTTCTTT
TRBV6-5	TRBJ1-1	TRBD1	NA	CAIHFDRVGEAFF	TGTGCCATCCACTTCGACAGGGTGGGTGAAGCTTTCTTT
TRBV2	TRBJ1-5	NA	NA	CASIAAPFGPQHF	TGTGCCAGCATTGCCGCGCCTTTTGGGCCCCAGCATTTT
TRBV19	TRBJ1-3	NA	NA	CASSPGREANSGNTIYF	TGTGCCAGTAGTCCCGGACGGGAGGCCAACTCTGGAAACACCATATATTTT
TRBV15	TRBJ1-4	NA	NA	CATSRSPNEKLFF	TGTGCCACCAGCAGGAGTCCGAATGAAAAACTGTTTTTT
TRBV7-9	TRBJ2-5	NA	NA	CASSSQGIQETQYF	TGTGCCAGCAGCTCCCAGGGGATACAAGAGACCCAGTACTTC
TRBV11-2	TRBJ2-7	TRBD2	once	CASSLGASGAYEQYF	TGTGCCAGCAGCTTAGGGGCTAGCGGAGCCTACGAGCAGTACTTC
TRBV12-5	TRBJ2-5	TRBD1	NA	CASGQTGVRETQYF	TGTGCTAGTGGTCAAACAGGGGTCAGAGAGACCCAGTACTTC